This T cell receptor beta chain was sequenced during a study of shared clonotypes between healthy human individuals. General study points: Generation probability values for non-shared clonotypes were lower than those for clonotypes shared by all four donors. Sequencing of the sorted subsets was shown by rarefaction to be incomplete despite large depth.

The V gene end was trimmed by 4 bases and the J gene end by 2 bases; junction bases not matched to a gene: 7. The CDR3 extends over 15 amino acids. Germline CDR1 reads SGHTA; CDR2 reads FQGNSA. Assay: immunoSEQ multiplex PCR; the TCRdb copy retains only in-frame clones and omits some. The repertoire includes approximately 2.5 million clones, approximately 90% of them detected once, and around 0.14% sits in the top ten. As to this clone: What it recognizes is unknown.

The clonotype originates from a man between 18 and 35 years old in good health. This chain links TRBV7-2 with TRBJ2-5, with 7 bases identical to TRBD1. Sequences were obtained from naive CD4+ T cells sorted from blood. Subset specified: CD45RA+ positively selected. DNA of the CDR3: TGTGCCAGCAGCTCATGGGGACAGCAGCAAGAGACCCAGTACTTC. Its protein is CASSSWGQQQETQYF.